This T cell receptor (beta chain) was found in a study of blood T cell repertoires in COVID-19 (dated by TCRdb to 2020 to 2022). Looking at the study overall: Collaborator samples came from the United States, Italy and Spain and covered acute and convalescent phases of COVID-19. A freely available public database, intended as a resource for researchers studying the immune response to SARS-CoV-2, is where the repertoires were released. HLA class I and class II types, where available, came from metadata supplied by the sample provider rather than from assay-based typing. Nearly every sample came with metadata listing a de-identified subject ID, COVID-19 status, age in years and sex. Subjects who had been exposed to COVID-19, were actively infected with it, or had recovered from it provided the deeply sampled blood TCRbeta repertoires that made up the dataset. The samples were drawn from two sources: the first 160 participants of the ongoing ImmuneRACE study, and fewer than 1,500 subjects contributed by 6 global collaborators. The prospective study material was composed of cDNA or gDNA derived from T cells, B-cell-depleted T cells, or PBMCs. Study-level results and caveats: Clinical and demographic metadata were provided uncurated, with the amount varying by source and participant.

In the prospective study, participants were roughly 18 to 95 years old, resided in fewer than 25 geographic areas of the United States, and were enrolled through a virtual design. In the prospective study, cohorts were assigned on the basis of participant-reported clinical history obtained from a screening survey and a study questionnaire. Recovered participants in ImmuneRACE Cohort 3 were defined as having two consecutive negative NP/OP PCR tests, clearance from a healthcare professional, or resolution of symptoms. In the prospective study, whole blood, serum and a nasopharyngeal or oropharyngeal swab were collected from each participant by mobile phlebotomists. Prospective study participants could optionally give additional blood draws and questionnaires over an approximately 2-month period. Prospective study blood samples were shipped either frozen or at room temperature before DNA extraction.

The CDR3 spans 11 residues, from the cysteine through the phenylalanine. Kept here is only the CDR3 DNA, which spans 33 bases and is read in frame from base 1. In the germline V gene, CDR1 corresponds to SGHVS and CDR2 to FQNEAQ. V is shortened by 3 bases, J by 10 bases, and the region joining them spans 6 bases. The immunoSEQ Assay, a bias-controlled multiplex PCR, was used to amplify TCRbeta CDR3 regions from genomic DNA. For the original study's pipeline: Within the assay, amplification of reference gene primers was used to estimate how many nucleated cells each sample contained. To quantify the absolute abundance of each unique TCRbeta CDR3 rearrangement, sequence reads were collapsed and filtered. Productive Simpson clonality was computed per sample as the square root of Simpson's diversity index over productive rearrangements. TCRdb re-hosts the immuneACCESS table, in-frame sequences only. Its copies lack some clones; in the studies checked, an unresolved V gene accounts for under half of them, and the cause for the rest is not known. The V and J calls and clone size are taken from that table; D and trimming were inferred from the DNA. The sample table lists around 300,000 clones, approximately 91% of them with a count of one. 0.75% to 1% of the sample is held by the ten biggest clonotypes.

About this clone: Its antigen remains undetermined. Within one base of it there is no much larger clone, and no base qualities were kept.

Material for sequencing was PBMCs or T cells enriched from blood (not recorded which). The TCR comes from a woman under 40 who had recovered from COVID-19. The V and J genes are TRBV7-8 and TRBJ2-2, with the D gene too uncertain to name. The CDR3 protein: CASSFGVELFF. The sequenced DNA is TGTGCCAGCAGCTTTGGAGTGGAGCTGTTTTTT.